These 28 T cell receptor beta chains originate from one sample sequenced in a study of cytomegalovirus exposure and HLA in healthy donors. PCR involved 60 Vbeta and 13 Jbeta primers. Sequenced by immunoSEQ multiplex PCR; TCRdb stores in-frame clones only, minus some. The profile shows 150,000 to 200,000 clones, around four fifths of them singletons. Sequencing was carried out using PBMCs. These receptors all come from a man aged 18 to 29 in good health and CMV-seropositive.

The rearrangement uses TRBV7-9 and TRBJ1-3; 9 bases line up with TRBD1. The CDR3 spans 15 residues. Losses at the gene ends were 0 bases for V and 7 bases for J; bases not matched to a gene: 4. Germline V gene data show CDR1 as SEHNR and CDR2 as FQNEAQ (reference sequence). This CDR3 reads CASSLAGTGMNTIYF. CDR3 nucleotide sequence: TGTGCCAGCAGCTTAGCTGGGACAGGGATGAACACCATATATTTT.

V is TRBV6-5 and J is TRBJ1-1; D is ambiguous. The CDR3 sequence is 13 residues long. V lost 6 bases and J 0 bases, leaving 8 bases between the germline ends. Germline CDR1 is MNHEY and CDR2 is SVGAGI. In nucleotides, the CDR3 is TGTGCCAGCAGCGGGTCCATGAACACTGAAGCTTTCTTT. Protein product: CASSGSMNTEAFF.

A single count supports this clone. V usage is TRBV5-4 and J usage is TRBJ2-1; 8 bases are shared with TRBD2. Germline-derived CDR1 and CDR2 are SGHNT and YYREEE (reference sequence). Trimming cost V 3 bases and J 5 bases; bases outside gene matches: 7. The CDR3 loop spans 15 amino acids. This CDR3 is CASSSRGGRDNEQFF. The CDR3 region has the DNA TGTGCCAGCAGCTCACGGGGGGGGAGGGACAATGAGCAGTTCTTC.

This clone was seen only a few times. The gene calls are TRBV6-5 and TRBJ1-2; D gene unclear. CDR1 and CDR2 from the germline V gene are MNHEY and SVGAGI. The CDR3 consists of 15 residues. The ends were cut back, 1 base at V and 1 base at J, with 10 bases in the middle. In DNA form, the CDR3 reads TGTGCCAGCAGTTACTACTTCGGGGTTAACTATGGCTACACCTTC. It codes for CASSYYFGVNYGYTF.

V and J are TRBV7-6 and TRBJ2-1, with D maybe TRBD1 (6 bases). This CDR3 has 13 amino acids. Germline-derived CDR1 and CDR2 are SGHVS and FNYEAQ. V dropped 5 bases and J dropped 5 bases, with 10 bases sitting between them. CDR3 bases: TGTGCCAGCAGCGAAACAGGGAACAATGAGCAGTTCTTC. As protein: CASSETGNNEQFF.

The rearrangement links TRBV6-5 to TRBJ1-3; D uncertain. CDR1 is MNHEY and CDR2 is SVGAGI in the germline V gene. The V end lost 4 bases, the J end lost 2 bases, and 3 bases lay between the germline ends. This CDR3 spans 12 amino acids. CDR3 in DNA: TGTGCCAGCAGTTCAACTGGAAACACCATATATTTT. Its protein is CASSSTGNTIYF.

This clone appeared a few times. The CDR3 spells CASSLSGSSYEQYF. The CDR3 nucleotides read TGCGCCAGCAGCTTGTCAGGTAGCTCCTACGAGCAGTACTTC. The chain combines TRBV5-1 with TRBJ2-7; D is ambiguous. V lost 1 base and J lost 0, with 8 bases in between. CDR3 size: 14 residues. The germline V gene has CDR1 SGHRS and CDR2 YFSETQ.

A few counts support this clone. The gene calls are TRBV4-1 and TRBJ2-4; 8 nucleotides align to TRBD1. The germline gives CDR1 MGHRA, CDR2 YSYEKL. The CDR3 is 14 residues long. Germline trimming cut 1 base from V and 9 bases from J; bases unmatched to any gene: 5. The CDR3 loop is CASSQGTGYGIQYF. For the CDR3, the DNA is TGCGCCAGCAGCCAAGGGACAGGGTATGGCATTCAGTACTTC.

In DNA form, the CDR3 reads TGTGCCAGCAGCCGCCCCGACGGGCAAGAGACCCAGTACTTC. This codes for CASSRPDGQETQYF. The chain is built from TRBV7-9 and TRBJ2-5, with D uncertain. The V gene's germline CDR1 is SEHNR and CDR2 FQNEAQ (reference sequence). The CDR3 has 14 residues. The germline V and J ends were trimmed by 5 bases and 2 bases, with 12 bases remaining between them.

V gene TRBV2 combines with J gene TRBJ1-5; D remains unclear. V was trimmed by 7 bases and J by 7 bases, leaving 17 bases between them. The CDR3 spans 14 residues. CDR1 is SNHLY and CDR2 is FYNNEI in the germline V gene. CDR3 sequence: CASNIEERKQPQHF. The DNA for the CDR3 is TGTGCCAGCAACATAGAGGAGAGAAAACAGCCCCAGCATTTT. Using reference TRBV2 and TRBJ1-5 for the parts outside the CDR3, the full variable domain is EPEVTQTPSHQVTQMGQEVILRCVPISNHLYFYWYRQILGQKVEFLVSFYNNEISEKSEIFDDQFSVERPDGSNFTLKIRSTKLEDSAMYFCASNIEERKQPQHFGDGTRLSIL.

This chain uses TRBV4-1 with TRBJ1-2; possibly TRBD1 for D (5 bases). V was cut by 0 bases and J by 0 bases, with 8 bases left in between. The CDR3 has 15 residues. From germline, CDR1 is MGHRA and CDR2 YSYEKL. The CDR3, as DNA: TGCGCCAGCAGCCAAGAGACAGTAACTAACTATGGCTACACCTTC. Translating gives CASSQETVTNYGYTF.

This clone came up once. This sequence joins TRBV5-6 and TRBJ1-3, with 7 nucleotides matching TRBD1. This CDR3 has 16 amino acids. V was pared by 4 bases and J by 4 bases, with 11 bases of the junction left unmatched. Germline CDR1 is SGHDT and CDR2 is YYEEEE. CDR3 protein: CASSPTGESWGNTIYF. CDR3 nucleotides: TGTGCCAGCAGCCCTACAGGGGAATCATGGGGAAACACCATATATTTT.

The chain recombines TRBV2 with TRBJ2-7; a weak D match, TRBD2 (7 bases). Germline V CDR1 and CDR2: SNHLY, FYNNEI. V was pared by 4 bases and J by 5 bases, with 15 bases between. This CDR3 has 14 residues. The CDR3 is CASSGEWGGHEQYF. CDR3 sequence (DNA): TGTGCCAGCAGTGGGGAGTGGGGGGGCCACGAGCAGTACTTC.

This chain links TRBV11-2 with TRBJ2-7, with TRBD2 matching 7 bases. The junction had 4 bases not matched to a gene; V was cut back by 1 base and J by 4 bases. Germline V CDR1 and CDR2: SGHAT, FQNNGV. The CDR3 runs 14 residues. The CDR3 spells CASSLVSGGYEQYF. For the CDR3, the DNA is TGTGCCAGCAGCTTAGTTTCGGGGGGATACGAGCAGTACTTC.

J is TRBJ1-2 and V is TRBV6-1, with 7 bases lining up with TRBD1. CDR1 MNHNS and CDR2 SASEGT come from the germline V gene. The junction had 3 bases not matched to a gene; V was cut back by 1 base and J by 7 bases. The CDR3 has 13 residues. This CDR3 reads CASSEGQGPGYTF. In nucleotides, the CDR3 is TGTGCCAGCAGTGAAGGACAGGGCCCTGGCTACACCTTC.

The chain is built from TRBV4-1 and TRBJ2-1; TRBD2 matches 12 bases. The CDR3 extends over 15 amino acids. V shed 5 bases, J shed 8 bases, and the junction held 7 bases outside the gene matches. Germline loops: CDR1 MGHRA, CDR2 YSYEKL. This CDR3 is CASSELAGGIDEQFF. CDR3 DNA: TGCGCCAGCAGCGAGCTAGCGGGAGGGATAGATGAGCAGTTCTTC.

CDR3 protein: CASSNRDRLTGELFF. As DNA, the CDR3 is TGTGCCAGCAGCAACCGGGACAGGCTCACCGGGGAGCTGTTTTTT. The chain is built from TRBV7-9 and TRBJ2-2, with 8 bases lining up with TRBD1. Germline V gives CDR1 SEHNR, CDR2 FQNEAQ (reference sequence). The CDR3 extends over 15 amino acids. Germline trimming cut 5 bases from V and 4 bases from J; bases unmatched to any gene: 6. Based on the CDR3 plus reference TRBV7-9 and TRBJ2-2, the full variable domain is DTGVSQNPRHKITKRGQNVTFRCDPISEHNRLYWYRQTLGQGPEFLTYFQNEAQLEKSRLLSDRFSAERPKGSFSTLEIQRTEQGDSAMYLCASSNRDRLTGELFFGEGSRLTVL.

The V gene is TRBV5-1, the J gene TRBJ1-5; D perhaps matches TRBD1 (5 bases). CDR1 and CDR2 from the germline V gene are SGHRS and YFSETQ. This CDR3 is 18 amino acids long. Trimming left V 2 bases short and J 4 bases short, with 22 bases between. The CDR3 reads CASSLKDPPRQTNQPQHF. The DNA for the CDR3 is TGCGCCAGCAGCTTAAAGGATCCTCCTAGACAGACAAATCAGCCCCAGCATTTT. The full variable domain, in which reference TRBV5-1 and TRBJ1-5 provide the parts outside the CDR3, is KAGVTQTPRYLIKTRGQQVTLSCSPISGHRSVSWYQQTPGQGLQFLFEYFSETQRNKGNFPGRFSGRQFSNSRSEMNVSTLELGDSALYLCASSLKDPPRQTNQPQHFGDGTRLSIL.

The V call is TRBV5-1, the J call TRBJ2-7; possibly TRBD2 for D (6 bases). Trimming stripped 4 bases from V and 5 bases from J, with 16 bases between. Germline V gives CDR1 SGHRS, CDR2 YFSETQ. The CDR3 length is 14 residues. The CDR3 nucleotides are TGCGCCAGCAGCGGGGGGAGCAGGGCCCACGAGCAGTACTTC. Protein sequence: CASSGGSRAHEQYF.

CDR3 protein: CASSGGQGNYGYTF. The CDR3 DNA is TGCGCCAGCAGCGGGGGACAGGGGAACTATGGCTACACCTTC. The chain couples TRBV5-1 to TRBJ1-2, with TRBD1 matching over 10 bases. J gave up 2 bases and V 4 bases, and 2 bases lay outside the gene matches. Germline V gene lookup returns CDR1 SGHRS and CDR2 YFSETQ. This CDR3 is built from 14 residues.

This sequence joins TRBV19 and TRBJ1-2; D ambiguous. Germline V gene lookup returns CDR1 LNHDA and CDR2 SQIVND (reference sequence). The CDR3 runs 12 residues. V was shortened by 3 bases and J by 8 bases, with 10 bases between the two germline ends. CDR3 sequence: CASSIGVRGYTF. DNA of the CDR3: TGTGCCAGTAGTATCGGGGTCCGAGGCTACACCTTC.

This chain links TRBV30 with TRBJ1-5; maybe TRBD1 (6 bases). V lost 0 bases and J lost 4, with 16 bases in between. CDR1 is GTSNPN, CDR2 SVGIG, per germline (reference sequence). This CDR3 comprises 16 residues. The DNA for the CDR3 is TGTGCCTGGAGTGTAAGGAATAGGGGGTGGAATCAGCCCCAGCATTTT. This gives the protein CAWSVRNRGWNQPQHF.

This chain links TRBV7-2 with TRBJ1-5; weak D call: TRBD1 (5 bases). CDR1 SGHTA and CDR2 FQGNSA come from the germline V gene. The V end lost 5 bases, the J end lost 7 bases, and 18 bases lay between the germline ends. The CDR3 is 15 residues long. CDR3 protein: CASSASGTINQPQHF. The CDR3 bases are TGTGCCAGCAGCGCCAGCGGGACTATAAACCAGCCCCAGCATTTT.

The chain has TRBV11-2 and TRBJ2-2; D remains unclear. The germline V gene encodes CDR1 SGHAT and CDR2 FQNNGV. This CDR3 comprises 17 residues. The V and J ends lost 5 bases and 0 bases respectively, with 16 bases between them. DNA of the CDR3: TGTGCCAGCAGCCCGGGTTCGTGGCAGTCGAACACCGGGGAGCTGTTTTTT. Protein sequence: CASSPGSWQSNTGELFF.

This chain links TRBV30 with TRBJ1-3; unclear D gene. The CDR3 loop spans 13 amino acids. Germline CDR1 reads GTSNPN; CDR2 reads SVGIG (reference sequence). Trimming cost V 5 bases and J 4 bases, with 12 bases left between them. In DNA form, the CDR3 reads TGTGCCTGGGATGAAGGGAGCGGAAACACCATATATTTT. It specifies CAWDEGSGNTIYF.

The chain combines TRBV5-1 with TRBJ2-3; possible D gene TRBD2, 6 bases. The ends were cut back, 0 bases at V and 0 bases at J, with 11 bases in the middle. Germline lookup yields CDR1 SGHRS and CDR2 YFSETQ. The CDR3 sequence is 16 residues long. The CDR3 is CASSLVGGLSTDTQYF. CDR3 DNA: TGCGCCAGCAGCTTGGTGGGGGGACTTAGCACAGATACGCAGTATTTT. Combining the CDR3 with reference TRBV5-1 and TRBJ2-3 gives the whole variable domain KAGVTQTPRYLIKTRGQQVTLSCSPISGHRSVSWYQQTPGQGLQFLFEYFSETQRNKGNFPGRFSGRQFSNSRSEMNVSTLELGDSALYLCASSLVGGLSTDTQYFGPGTRLTVL.

The rearrangement uses TRBV5-1 and TRBJ2-7; no firm D call. CDR3 size: 13 residues. Germline V gene sequence: CDR1 SGHRS, CDR2 YFSETQ. The ends were cut back, 4 bases at V and 3 bases at J, with 11 bases in the middle. CDR3: CASSPTEDYEQYF. The CDR3 coding sequence is TGCGCCAGCAGCCCCACAGAAGACTACGAGCAGTACTTC.

This clone has just one count. The rearrangement links TRBV28 to TRBJ2-7; the D gene is possibly TRBD1 (6 bases). CDR3 length equals 17 residues. Between the trimmed V and J ends, which lost 5 bases and 2 bases, there was a span of 22 bases. The germline V gene encodes CDR1 MDHEN and CDR2 SYDVKM. The CDR3 loop reads CASSANTLGTLTYEQYF. The CDR3 bases are TGTGCCAGCAGTGCCAATACCCTCGGGACACTAACCTACGAGCAGTACTTC.